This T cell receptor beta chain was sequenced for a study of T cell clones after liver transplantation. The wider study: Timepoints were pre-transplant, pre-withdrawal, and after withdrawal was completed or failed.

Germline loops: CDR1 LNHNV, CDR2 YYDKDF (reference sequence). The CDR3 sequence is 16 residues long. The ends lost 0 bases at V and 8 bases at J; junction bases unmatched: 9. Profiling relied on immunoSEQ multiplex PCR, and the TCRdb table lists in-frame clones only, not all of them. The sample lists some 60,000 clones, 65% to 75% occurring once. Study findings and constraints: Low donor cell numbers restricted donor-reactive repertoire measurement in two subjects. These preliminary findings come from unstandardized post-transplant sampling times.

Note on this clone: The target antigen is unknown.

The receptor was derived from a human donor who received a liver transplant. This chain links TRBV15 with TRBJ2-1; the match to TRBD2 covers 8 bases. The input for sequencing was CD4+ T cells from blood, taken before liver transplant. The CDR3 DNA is TGTGCCACCAGCAGAGAACAACTAGCGGCCTATGATGAGCAGTTCTTC. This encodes CATSREQLAAYDEQFF.